This passage covers 16 T cell receptor beta chains from one sample sequenced in a study of CD8 T cells in ankylosing spondylitis listed by TCRdb under 2017. Library preparation was by 5' RACE. Instrument used: Illumina HiSeq 2500. TCRdb trimmed the raw reads at Q25, called clones with MiXCR and kept productive beta chains. For every CDR3 protein sequence, its rows merge into one entry that carries the most common genes and DNA. The sample profile shows 310,000 or so distinct CDR3 sequences; approximately 20% of them were found once. The biggest ten clones account for 7.8% of the sample. The specimen sequenced was blood, either unsorted or a sorted T cell fraction (not recorded which). These receptors came from a male donor with ankylosing spondylitis or in good health (not recorded which).

This chain links TRBV4-1 with TRBJ2-3, with D maybe TRBD2 (5 bases). The CDR3 loop spans 18 amino acids. V lost 3 bases and J lost 2, with 21 bases in between. Per germline, CDR1 MGHRA and CDR2 YSYEKL. CDR3 region: CASSHPTRTAALTDTQYF. In nucleotides, the CDR3 is TGCGCCAGCAGCCACCCTACCCGGACTGCAGCCCTCACAGATACGCAGTATTTT.

There are many counts of this clonotype. CDR3 loop: CASSLGYSYEQYV. The DNA of the CDR3 is TGTGCCAGCAGTTTGGGATACTCCTACGAGCAGTACGTC. This rearrangement joins TRBV12-3 or TRBV12-4 to TRBJ2-7; D unclear. The CDR3 contains 13 residues. Trimming shortened V by 3 bases and J by 0 bases, and 6 bases separated the two germline ends.

The rearrangement uses TRBV5-5 and TRBJ2-5, with TRBD1 matching over 10 bases. The germline gives CDR1 SGHKS, CDR2 YYEKEE (reference sequence). CDR3 length: 15 amino acids. V shed 4 bases and J 5 bases; nucleotides not matched to a gene: 8. The DNA for the CDR3 is TGTGCCAGCAGCCGAATGACAGGGGGCACGGAGACCCAGTACTTC. This encodes CASSRMTGGTETQYF.

The chain recombines TRBV25-1 with TRBJ2-2; possibly TRBD1 or TRBD2 for D (6 bases each). V was pared by 6 bases and J by 7 bases, with 18 bases between. This CDR3 spans 15 amino acids. Germline V gives CDR1 MGHDK, CDR2 SYGVNS. The CDR3 protein is CASSPRGQMGGELFF. The CDR3 coding sequence is TGTGCCAGCAGCCCTCGGGGGCAAATGGGCGGGGAGCTGTTTTTT.

With regard to this clonotype: The CDR3 does not close with the conserved phenylalanine or tryptophan, likely indicating a read error. The chain links TRBV5-1 to TRBJ1-1; D is possibly TRBD1 (5 bases). Trimming removed 4 bases at V and 4 bases at J, with 17 bases between. Per germline, CDR1 SGHRS and CDR2 YFSETQ. The CDR3 totals 15 residues. Here the CDR3 DNA reads TGCGCCAGCAGCCCCCAACTCGACAGCCCCACTGAAGCTTTCTCT. Its protein is CASSPQLDSPTEAFS.

The V and J genes are TRBV11-2 and TRBJ2-3; D may be TRBD2 (6 bases). CDR3 length: 17 amino acids. Germline V gene data show CDR1 as SGHAT and CDR2 as FQNNGV. V dropped 5 bases and J dropped 0 bases, with 18 bases sitting between them. The chain's CDR3 is CASSRGTGPTSTDTQYF. CDR3 nucleotides: TGTGCCAGCAGCCGAGGGACTGGACCAACTAGCACAGATACGCAGTATTTT.

This chain uses TRBV12-3 or TRBV12-4 with TRBJ1-5; D is unclear. The CDR3 loop spans 18 amino acids. V lost 3 bases to trimming and J lost 0 bases, with 18 bases between them. Here the CDR3 reads CASSFMYGFPYSNQPQHF. The CDR3 DNA follows: TGTGCCAGCAGTTTCATGTATGGGTTCCCGTATAGCAATCAGCCCCAGCATTTT.

This chain links TRBV3-1 with TRBJ1-3, with D perhaps matching TRBD1 (5 bases). Germline V CDR1 and CDR2: LGHDT, YNNKEL (reference sequence). This CDR3 has 17 residues. V was pared by 1 base and J by 0 bases, with 13 bases between. CDR3 sequence reads: CASSQGTGRLSGNTIYF. The CDR3 nucleotides are TGTGCCAGCAGCCAAGGAACGGGACGGCTCTCTGGAAACACCATATATTTT.

The sample holds a few counts of this clonotype. The genes are TRBV10-3 and TRBJ2-3; no reliable D call. Germline assignment: CDR1 ENHRY and CDR2 SYGVKD. The V end lost 2 bases, the J end lost 0 bases, and 9 bases lay between the germline ends. The CDR3 covers 15 residues. CDR3 sequence (DNA): TGTGCCATCAGTGAGCCCACATCCAGCACAGATACGCAGTATTTT. Translation gives CAISEPTSSTDTQYF.

This clonotype has a count of ten or more. The CDR3: CASSLSTVIREAFF. In DNA, the CDR3 is TGTGCCAGCAGTCTATCGACAGTAATCCGTGAAGCTTTCTTT. This chain connects TRBV12-3 or TRBV12-4 to TRBJ1-1; weak D call: TRBD1 (5 bases). The V end lost 5 bases, the J end lost 7 bases, and 17 bases lay between the germline ends. The CDR3 is 14 residues long.

This chain links TRBV28 with TRBJ1-5, with a tentative D call TRBD1 (5 bases). Germline V lookup: CDR1 MDHEN, CDR2 SYDVKM. V was clipped by 10 bases and J by 0 bases, with 19 bases between them. This CDR3 is 16 amino acids long. The CDR3 DNA sequence: TGTGCCACCAGGATGGGACGGATCTATAGCAATCAGCCCCAGCATTTT. Its translation is CATRMGRIYSNQPQHF.

The V and J genes are TRBV12-3 or TRBV12-4 and TRBJ2-1, with 7 nucleotides matching TRBD1. V was pared by 6 bases and J by 7 bases, with 12 bases of the junction left unmatched. There are 15 residues in the CDR3. This CDR3 is CASRLQGPLPNEQFF. CDR3 DNA sequence: TGTGCCAGCAGATTACAGGGGCCTCTACCGAATGAGCAGTTCTTC.

V usage is TRBV6-7 and J usage is TRBJ2-1; 8 nucleotides align to TRBD1. TRBV6-7 is identified as an open reading frame with a role that is uncertain. J lost 6 bases, V lost 2 bases, and 9 bases had no gene match. The CDR3 consists of 16 residues. The CDR3 here is CASSYRLGQGPNEQFF. The DNA of the CDR3 is TGTGCCAGCAGTTACCGCCTCGGACAGGGACCCAATGAGCAGTTCTTC.

V and J are TRBV3-1 and TRBJ1-3; possible D gene TRBD1, 5 bases. The CDR3 has 17 residues. Trimming shortened V by 4 bases and J by 2 bases, and 18 bases separated the two germline ends. CDR1 and CDR2 from the germline V gene are LGHDT and YNNKEL (reference sequence). This CDR3 is CASSPLSREVAGNTIYF. The CDR3 DNA reads TGTGCCAGCAGCCCCCTATCCAGGGAGGTCGCTGGAAACACCATATATTTT.

The gene calls are TRBV11-2 and TRBJ2-1; D is possibly TRBD2 (5 bases). This CDR3 is 13 amino acids long. Germline V gives CDR1 SGHAT, CDR2 FQNNGV. V was clipped by 5 bases and J by 7 bases, with 12 bases between them. CDR3 nucleotide sequence: TGTGCCAGCAGCCAAACGGGGTCTAATGAGCAGTTCTTC. Its translation: CASSQTGSNEQFF.

In this sample, this clonotype turned up many times. The junction does not match germline at one end; this may be a read error. This chain uses TRBV10-3 with TRBJ1-1; D perhaps matches TRBD1 (5 bases). The CDR3 runs 12 residues. Looked up from germline, CDR1 is ENHRY and CDR2 is SYGVKD. CDR3 nucleotides: TGTGCCTTCAGGGAGCCGGACACTGAAGCTTTCTTT. The encoded protein is CAFREPDTEAFF.